The 6 T cell receptor beta chains in this list originate from one sample, sequenced in a study of blood T cell repertoires in COVID-19. The repertoire was sequenced with immunoSEQ multiplex PCR; TCRdb's copy has only in-frame clones and lacks some. The data hold a few hundred thousand clones, with approximately 86% observed a single time. Input material: PBMCs or T cells enriched from blood (not recorded which). These receptors were obtained from a woman between 18 and 29 years old who had recovered from COVID-19.

The rearrangement links TRBV18 to TRBJ2-7, with D maybe TRBD2 (7 bases). V shed 2 bases and J shed 1 base, with 9 bases lying between them. The V gene's germline CDR1 is KGHSH and CDR2 LQKENI. The CDR3 contains 14 residues. The CDR3 region is CASSPRGGSYEQYF. CDR3 coding DNA: TGTGCCAGCTCACCAAGGGGGGGATCCTACGAGCAGTACTTC.

The CDR3 DNA sequence: TGTGCCAGCACCCCGGGACAGGTCTATGGCTACACCTTC. Translation gives CASTPGQVYGYTF. V is TRBV28 and J is TRBJ1-2, with 8 bases identical to TRBD1. The CDR3 has 13 amino acids. Trimming at V came to 7 bases and at J to 4 bases, leaving 5 bases not matched to a gene. The germline V gene has CDR1 MDHEN and CDR2 SYDVKM.

J is TRBJ2-1 and V is TRBV3-1 (or the pseudogene TRBV3-2); a weak D match, TRBD2 (6 bases). V gave up 0 bases and J gave up 2 bases, with 11 bases separating them. Germline V CDR1 and CDR2: LGHDT, YNNKEL (reference sequence). CDR3 size: 16 residues. CDR3 amino acids: CASSQDLGLAYNEQFF. For the CDR3, the DNA is TGTGCCAGCAGCCAAGATTTGGGACTGGCCTACAATGAGCAGTTCTTC.

The chain uses TRBV5-1 and TRBJ1-2; D gene unclear. V was shortened by 7 bases and J by 7 bases, with 14 bases between the two germline ends. The CDR3 has 12 residues. CDR1 is SGHRS and CDR2 is YFSETQ in the germline V gene. The CDR3 sequence is CASGSEARGYTF. In DNA, the CDR3 is TGCGCCAGCGGCTCGGAGGCCCGTGGCTACACCTTC.

The V call is TRBV29-1, the J call TRBJ1-3, with D unresolved. Trimming removed 6 bases from V and 0 bases from J, with 9 bases in between. Germline V gives CDR1 SQVTM, CDR2 ANQGSEA. The CDR3 covers 13 residues. The CDR3 bases are TGCAGCGTCCTCGTGAGCTCTGGAAACACCATATATTTT. Protein sequence: CSVLVSSGNTIYF. Together with reference TRBV29-1 and TRBJ1-3, the CDR3 gives the full variable domain: SAVISQKPSRDICQRGTSLTIQCQVDSQVTMMFWYRQQPGQSLTLIATANQGSEATYESGFVIDKFPISRPNLTFSTLTVSNMSPEDSSIYLCSVLVSSGNTIYFGEGSWLTVV.

This chain uses TRBV2 with TRBJ2-7, with 8 bases matching TRBD1. The trim removed 7 bases at V and 4 bases at J, leaving 12 bases unmatched. This CDR3 contains 15 residues. Germline loops: CDR1 SNHLY, CDR2 FYNNEI. The CDR3 DNA is TGTGCCAGCACCAACCCGGGACAGGTGAATTACGAGCAGTACTTC. Its protein is CASTNPGQVNYEQYF. Drawing the rest from reference TRBV2 and TRBJ2-7, the complete variable domain is EPEVTQTPSHQVTQMGQEVILRCVPISNHLYFYWYRQILGQKVEFLVSFYNNEISEKSEIFDDQFSVERPDGSNFTLKIRSTKLEDSAMYFCASTNPGQVNYEQYFGPGTRLTVT.